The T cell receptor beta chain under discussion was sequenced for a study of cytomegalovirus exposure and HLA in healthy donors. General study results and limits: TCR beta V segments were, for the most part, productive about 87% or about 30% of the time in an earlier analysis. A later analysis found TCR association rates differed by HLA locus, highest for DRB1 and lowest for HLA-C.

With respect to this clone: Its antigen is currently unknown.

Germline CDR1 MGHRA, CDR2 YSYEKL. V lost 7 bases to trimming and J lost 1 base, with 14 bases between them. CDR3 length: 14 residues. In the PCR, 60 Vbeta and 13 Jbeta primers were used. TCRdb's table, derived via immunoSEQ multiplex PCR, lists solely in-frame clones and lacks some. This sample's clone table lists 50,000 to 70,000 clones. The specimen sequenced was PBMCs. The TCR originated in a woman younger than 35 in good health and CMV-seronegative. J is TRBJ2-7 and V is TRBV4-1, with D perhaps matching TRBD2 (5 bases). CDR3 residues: CASTPVEGSYEQYF. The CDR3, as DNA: TGCGCCAGCACCCCCGTCGAGGGTTCCTACGAGCAGTACTTC.